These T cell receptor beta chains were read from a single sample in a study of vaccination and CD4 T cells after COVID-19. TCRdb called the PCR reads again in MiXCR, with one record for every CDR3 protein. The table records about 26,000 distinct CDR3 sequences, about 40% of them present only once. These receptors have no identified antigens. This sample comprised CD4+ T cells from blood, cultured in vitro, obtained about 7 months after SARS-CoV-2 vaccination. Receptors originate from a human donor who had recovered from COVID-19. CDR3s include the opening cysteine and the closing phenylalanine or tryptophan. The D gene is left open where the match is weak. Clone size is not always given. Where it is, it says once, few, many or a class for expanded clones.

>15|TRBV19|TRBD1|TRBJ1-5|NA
TGTGCCAGTAGAACAACAGGGGCGGGCAATCAGCCCCAGCATTTT
CASRTTGAGNQPQHF
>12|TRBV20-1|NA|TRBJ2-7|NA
TGCAGTGCTAGCGGAAGCTCCTACGAGCAGTACTTC
CSASGSSYEQYF
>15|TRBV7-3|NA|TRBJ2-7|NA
TGTGCCAGCAGCCCTCCGGTCGGGGAAGAAAACGAGCAGTACTTC
CASSPPVGEENEQYF
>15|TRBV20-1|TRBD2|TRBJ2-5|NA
TGCAGTGCTAGAGATCTAGCGGGGTACCAAGAGACCCAGTACTTC
CSARDLAGYQETQYF
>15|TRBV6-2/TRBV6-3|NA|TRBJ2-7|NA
TGTGCCAGCCCCCCTACGTGGGAGACCCTCTACGAGCAGTACTTC
CASPPTWETLYEQYF
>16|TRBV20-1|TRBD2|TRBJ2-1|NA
TGCAGTGCTAGAGAGGGGGGACTAGCGGCAGCCAATGAGCAGTTCTTC
CSAREGGLAAANEQFF
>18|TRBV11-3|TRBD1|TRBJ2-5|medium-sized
TGTGCCAGCAGCTCGAGGACAGGGGCTCACAGGGAGCAAGAGACCCAGTACTTC
CASSSRTGAHREQETQYF
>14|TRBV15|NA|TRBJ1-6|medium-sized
TGTGCCACCAGCAGAGAACAGTATAATTCACCCCTCCACTTT
CATSREQYNSPLHF
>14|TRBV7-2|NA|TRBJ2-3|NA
TGTGCCAGCAGCCCCACAGTCGTCACAGATACGCAGTATTTT
CASSPTVVTDTQYF
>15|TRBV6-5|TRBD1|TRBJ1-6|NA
TGTGCCAGCAGTTACGCAGGGGGCGATGGTTCACCCCTCCACTTT
CASSYAGGDGSPLHF
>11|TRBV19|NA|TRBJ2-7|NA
TGTGCCAGACTAGGACCCTACGAGCAGTACTTC
CARLGPYEQYF
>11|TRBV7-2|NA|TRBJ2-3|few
TGTGCCAGCAGCTTGGACTATACGCAGTATTTT
CASSLDYTQYF
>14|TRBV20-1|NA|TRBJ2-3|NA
TGCAGTGCTAGGGGGACGGAGAGCACAGATACGCAGTATTTT
CSARGTESTDTQYF
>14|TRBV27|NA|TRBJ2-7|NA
TGTGCCAGCAGTTTAGAGCGACGAAGCTACGAGCAGTACTTC
CASSLERRSYEQYF
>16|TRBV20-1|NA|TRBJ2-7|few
TGCAGTGCTAGAGGCCCTCAAACCAGGGTAGCCTACGAGCAGTACTTC
CSARGPQTRVAYEQYF
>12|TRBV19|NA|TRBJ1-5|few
TGTGCCAGTAGTATAGGCCCCCAGCCCCAGCATTTT
CASSIGPQPQHF
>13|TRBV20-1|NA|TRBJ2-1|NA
TGCAGTGCTAGGGATGATCTAATCAATGAGCAGTTCTTC
CSARDDLINEQFF
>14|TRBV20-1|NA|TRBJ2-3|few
TGCAGTGCTAGAGTTCCGGGGCTAACAGATACGCAGTATTTT
CSARVPGLTDTQYF
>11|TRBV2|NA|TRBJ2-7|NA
TGTGCCAGCAGTGGGGGCTACGAGCAGTACTTC
CASSGGYEQYF
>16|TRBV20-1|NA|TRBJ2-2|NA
TGCAGTGCTAGACTAAACAGGGCCGACGACACCGGGGAGCTGTTTTTT
CSARLNRADDTGELFF
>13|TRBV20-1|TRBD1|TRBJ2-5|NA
TGCGGATCCAGGGGACAGTACCAAGAGACCCAGTACTTC
CGSRGQYQETQYF
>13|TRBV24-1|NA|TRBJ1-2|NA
TGTGCCACCAGTGAAGAGGCAGGGCGAGGCTACACCTTC
CATSEEAGRGYTF
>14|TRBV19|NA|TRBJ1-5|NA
TGTGCCAGTACATCGGTGAATAGCAATCAGCCCCAGCATTTT
CASTSVNSNQPQHF
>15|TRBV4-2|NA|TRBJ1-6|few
TGTGCCAGCAGCCCGCGGACAGCAACTAATTCACCCCTCCACTTT
CASSPRTATNSPLHF
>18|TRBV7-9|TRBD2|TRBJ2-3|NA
TGTGCCAGCAGCCAGAGTCCCGGGGGAGGGAGGGGCACAGATACGCAGTATTTT
CASSQSPGGGRGTDTQYF
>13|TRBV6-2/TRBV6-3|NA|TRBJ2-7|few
TGTGCCAGCAGTTACTCGTTCGGGTCCGAGCAGTACTTC
CASSYSFGSEQYF
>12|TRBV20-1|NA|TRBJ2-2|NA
TGCAGTGCTAAGGCCTACACCGGGGAGCTGTTTTTT
CSAKAYTGELFF
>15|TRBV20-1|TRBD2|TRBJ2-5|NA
TGCAGTGCTAGTACGGTCCTAGCGGGCCAAGAGACCCAGTACTTC
CSASTVLAGQETQYF
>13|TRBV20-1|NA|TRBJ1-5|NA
TGCAGTGCTGGACAGAGAAGAGGTCAGCCCCAGCATTTT
CSAGQRRGQPQHF
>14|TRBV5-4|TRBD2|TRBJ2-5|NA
TGTGCCAGCAGCTTGGGACTAGCGCAGGAGACCCAGTACTTC
CASSLGLAQETQYF
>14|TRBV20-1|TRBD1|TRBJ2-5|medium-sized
TGCAGTGCTAGGACAGGGGATCAGAGGGAGACCCAGTACTTC
CSARTGDQRETQYF
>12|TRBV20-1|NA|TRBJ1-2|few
TGCAGTGCTAGTTGGGGGGTCGACGGCTACACCTTC
CSASWGVDGYTF
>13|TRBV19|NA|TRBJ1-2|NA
TGTGCCAGTAGTATCGTAGTAGGGGACGGCTACACCTTC
CASSIVVGDGYTF
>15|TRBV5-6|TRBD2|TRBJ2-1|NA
TGTGCCAGCAGCTTGGTTAGCGGGATCTACAATGAGCAGTTCTTC
CASSLVSGIYNEQFF
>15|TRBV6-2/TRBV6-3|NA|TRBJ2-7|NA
TGTGCCAGCAGTGTAGCCGTAGACGGCTCCTACGAGCAGTACTTC
CASSVAVDGSYEQYF
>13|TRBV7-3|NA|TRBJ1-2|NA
TGTGCCAGCAGCCCGTTGATAGGGGTTGGCTACACCTTC
CASSPLIGVGYTF
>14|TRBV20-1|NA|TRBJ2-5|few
TGCAGTGCTAGAGCGGTAGCAGGGAAACAGACCCAGTACTTC
CSARAVAGKQTQYF